Described below is a single TCR beta chain sequence and its context. Its antigen is unidentified. The data belong to a study of cytomegalovirus exposure and HLA in healthy donors. Study-level points and caveats: The CMV antigen specificity of a few CMV-associated chains was confirmed through in vitro analysis. A highly shared variant cluster was judged a likely technical artifact. Most TCR sequences were rare, but some public TCRs occurred in many donors.

The donors were healthy bone marrow donors. Germline-derived CDR1 and CDR2 are SGHRS and YFSETQ. The ends lost 4 bases at V and 4 bases at J; junction bases unmatched: 5. The CDR3 consists of 15 residues. The study ran its PCR with 60 Vbeta and 13 Jbeta primers. Sequenced by immunoSEQ multiplex PCR; TCRdb stores in-frame clones only, minus some. The table lists 200,000 to 300,000 clones, around four fifths of them singletons. V and J are TRBV5-1 and TRBJ2-1, with 10 bases aligning to TRBD1. The origin of this receptor is a woman aged 40 to 50 in good health and CMV-seropositive. Material for sequencing was PBMCs. The CDR3 sequence: CASSLDRGGYNEQFF. The CDR3, as DNA: TGCGCCAGCAGCCTGGACAGGGGGGGTTACAATGAGCAGTTCTTC.